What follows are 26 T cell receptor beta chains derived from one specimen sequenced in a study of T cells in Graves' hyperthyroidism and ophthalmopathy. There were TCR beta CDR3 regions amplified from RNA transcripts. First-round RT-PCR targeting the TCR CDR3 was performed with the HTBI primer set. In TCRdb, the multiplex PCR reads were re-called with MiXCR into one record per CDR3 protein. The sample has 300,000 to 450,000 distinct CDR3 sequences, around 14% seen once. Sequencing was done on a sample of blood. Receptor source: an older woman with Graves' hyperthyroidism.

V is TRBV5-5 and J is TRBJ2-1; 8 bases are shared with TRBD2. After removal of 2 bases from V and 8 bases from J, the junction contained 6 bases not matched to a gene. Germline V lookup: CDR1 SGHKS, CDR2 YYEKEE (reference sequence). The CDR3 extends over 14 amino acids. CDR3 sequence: CASSLRTSFDEQFF. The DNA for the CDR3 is TGTGCCAGCAGCTTACGGACTAGCTTCGATGAGCAGTTCTTC.

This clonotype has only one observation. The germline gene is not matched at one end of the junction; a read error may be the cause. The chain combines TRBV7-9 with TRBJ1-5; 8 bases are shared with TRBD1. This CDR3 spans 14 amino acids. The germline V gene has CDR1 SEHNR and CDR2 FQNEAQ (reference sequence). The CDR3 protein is CASSLGTGNQPRHF. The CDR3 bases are TGTGCCAGCAGCTTAGGGACAGGGAATCAGCCCCGGCATTTT.

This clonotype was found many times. The CDR3 here is CASSLRLAKQYF. Written as DNA, the CDR3 is TGTGCCAGCAGTCTGAGACTAGCGAAGCAGTACTTC. J is TRBJ2-7 and V is TRBV28, with 8 positions matching TRBD2. Germline V lookup: CDR1 MDHEN, CDR2 SYDVKM. Trimming removed 5 bases from V and 8 bases from J; junction bases left unmatched: 5. This CDR3 contains 12 residues.

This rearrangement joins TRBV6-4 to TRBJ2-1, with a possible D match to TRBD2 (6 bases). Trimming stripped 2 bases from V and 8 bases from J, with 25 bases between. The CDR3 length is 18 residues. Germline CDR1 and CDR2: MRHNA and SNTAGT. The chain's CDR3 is CASSDPSVGRDLIDEQFF. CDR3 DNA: TGTGCCAGCAGTGACCCGTCCGTCGGGCGGGATCTTATCGATGAGCAGTTCTTC.

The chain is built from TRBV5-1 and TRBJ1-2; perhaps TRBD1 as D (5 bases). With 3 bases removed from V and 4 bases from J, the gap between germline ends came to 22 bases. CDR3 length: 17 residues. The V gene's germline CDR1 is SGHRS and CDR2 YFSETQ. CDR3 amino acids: CASSSTDYLQDSYGYTF. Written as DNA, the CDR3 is TGCGCCAGCAGCTCTACAGACTACTTACAGGATTCCTATGGCTACACCTTC.

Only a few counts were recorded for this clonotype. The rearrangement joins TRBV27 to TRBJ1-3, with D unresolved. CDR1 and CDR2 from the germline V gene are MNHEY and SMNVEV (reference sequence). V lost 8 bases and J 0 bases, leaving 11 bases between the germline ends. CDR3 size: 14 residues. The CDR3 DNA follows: TGTGCCAGCGCCCCGCGGAGCTCTGGAAACACCATATATTTT. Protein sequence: CASAPRSSGNTIYF.

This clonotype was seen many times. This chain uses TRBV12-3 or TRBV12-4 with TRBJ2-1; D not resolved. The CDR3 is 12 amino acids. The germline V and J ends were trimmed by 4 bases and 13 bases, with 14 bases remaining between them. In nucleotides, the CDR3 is TGTGCCAGCAGTTGGGTGAACAATCCCCAGTTCTTC. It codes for CASSWVNNPQFF.

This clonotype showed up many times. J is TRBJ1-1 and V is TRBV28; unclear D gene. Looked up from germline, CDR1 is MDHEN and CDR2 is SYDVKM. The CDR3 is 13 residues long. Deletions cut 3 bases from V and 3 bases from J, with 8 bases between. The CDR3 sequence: CASSFEGYTEAFF. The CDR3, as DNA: TGTGCCAGCAGTTTTGAGGGTTACACTGAAGCTTTCTTT.

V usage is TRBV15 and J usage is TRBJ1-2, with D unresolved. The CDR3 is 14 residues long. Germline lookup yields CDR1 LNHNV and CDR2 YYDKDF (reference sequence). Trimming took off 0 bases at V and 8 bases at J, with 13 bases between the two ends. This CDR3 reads CATSRDLRLEGYTF. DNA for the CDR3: TGTGCCACCAGCAGAGATCTCAGGCTGGAGGGCTACACCTTC.

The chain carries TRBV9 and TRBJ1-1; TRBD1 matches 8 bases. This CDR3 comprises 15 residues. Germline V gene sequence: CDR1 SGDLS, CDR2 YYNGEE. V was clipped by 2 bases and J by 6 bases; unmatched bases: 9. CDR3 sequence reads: CASSVLPDRAAEAFF. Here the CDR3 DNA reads TGTGCCAGCAGCGTCCTCCCGGACAGGGCGGCTGAAGCTTTCTTT.

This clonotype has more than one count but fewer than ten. The CDR3 loop is CASSQEIVPDTQYF. The CDR3 DNA reads TGCGCCAGCAGCCAAGAAATCGTCCCGGATACGCAGTATTTT. The chain employs TRBV4-1 and TRBJ2-3; D is undetermined. CDR1 and CDR2 from the germline V gene are MGHRA and YSYEKL. Trimming took 0 bases from V and 6 from J, leaving 10 bases between them. CDR3 size: 14 residues.

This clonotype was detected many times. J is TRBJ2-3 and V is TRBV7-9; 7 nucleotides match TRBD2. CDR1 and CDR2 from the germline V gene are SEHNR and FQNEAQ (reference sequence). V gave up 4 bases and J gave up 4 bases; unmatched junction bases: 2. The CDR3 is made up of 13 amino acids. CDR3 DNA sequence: TGTGCCAGCAGCTCTAGCGGCCCAGATACGCAGTATTTT. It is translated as CASSSSGPDTQYF.

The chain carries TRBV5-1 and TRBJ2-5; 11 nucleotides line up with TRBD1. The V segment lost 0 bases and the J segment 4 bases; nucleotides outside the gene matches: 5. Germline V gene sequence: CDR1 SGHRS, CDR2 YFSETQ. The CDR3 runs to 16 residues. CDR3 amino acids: CASSLDPGQGGETQYF. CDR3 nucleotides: TGCGCCAGCAGCTTGGATCCGGGACAGGGGGGAGAGACCCAGTACTTC.

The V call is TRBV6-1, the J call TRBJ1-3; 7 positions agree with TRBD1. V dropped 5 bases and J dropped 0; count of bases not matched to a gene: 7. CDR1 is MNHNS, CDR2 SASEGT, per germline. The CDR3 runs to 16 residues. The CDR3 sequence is CASSKTGYGSGNTIYF. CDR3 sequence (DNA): TGTGCCAGCAGTAAGACAGGGTACGGCTCTGGAAACACCATATATTTT.

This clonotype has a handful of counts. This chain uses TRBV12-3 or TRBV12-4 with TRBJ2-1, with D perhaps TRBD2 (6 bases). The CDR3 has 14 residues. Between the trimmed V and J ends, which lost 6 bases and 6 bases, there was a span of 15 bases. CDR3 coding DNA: TGTGCCAGCAGAAGGGACTTTTCTCTCAATGAGCAGTTCTTC. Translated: CASRRDFSLNEQFF.

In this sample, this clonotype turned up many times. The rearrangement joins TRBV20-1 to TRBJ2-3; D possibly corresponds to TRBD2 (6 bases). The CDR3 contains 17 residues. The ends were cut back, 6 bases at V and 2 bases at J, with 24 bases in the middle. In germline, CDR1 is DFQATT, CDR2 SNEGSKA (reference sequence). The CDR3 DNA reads TGCAGTGCCGCTGCCGAATCTAGCGCGCGTTCCACAGATACGCAGTATTTT. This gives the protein CSAAAESSARSTDTQYF.

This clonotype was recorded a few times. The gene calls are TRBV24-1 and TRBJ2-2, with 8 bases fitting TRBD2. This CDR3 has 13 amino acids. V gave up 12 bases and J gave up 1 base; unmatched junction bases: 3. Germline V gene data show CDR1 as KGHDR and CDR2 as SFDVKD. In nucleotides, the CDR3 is TGTGCCGCGGGGGGACAGAACACCGGGGAGCTGTTTTTT. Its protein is CAAGGQNTGELFF.

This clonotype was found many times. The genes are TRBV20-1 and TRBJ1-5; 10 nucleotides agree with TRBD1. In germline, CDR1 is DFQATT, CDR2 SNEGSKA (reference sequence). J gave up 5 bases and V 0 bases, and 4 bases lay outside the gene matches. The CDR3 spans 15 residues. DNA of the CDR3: TGCAGTGCTAGAGATCCCGGGACAGGGGATCAGCCCCAGCATTTT. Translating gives CSARDPGTGDQPQHF.

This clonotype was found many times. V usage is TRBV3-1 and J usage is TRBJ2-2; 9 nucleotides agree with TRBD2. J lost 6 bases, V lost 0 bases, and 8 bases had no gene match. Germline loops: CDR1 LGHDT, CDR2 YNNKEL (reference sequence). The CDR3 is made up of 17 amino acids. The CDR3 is CASSQEVIAGEPGELFF. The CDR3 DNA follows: TGTGCCAGCAGCCAAGAAGTGATAGCGGGAGAACCCGGGGAGCTGTTTTTT.

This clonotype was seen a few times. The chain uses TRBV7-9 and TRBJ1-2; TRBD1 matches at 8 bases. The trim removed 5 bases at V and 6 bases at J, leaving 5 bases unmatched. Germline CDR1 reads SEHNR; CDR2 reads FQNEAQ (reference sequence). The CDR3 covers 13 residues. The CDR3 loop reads CASSPRDRHGYTF. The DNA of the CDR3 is TGTGCCAGCAGCCCCCGGGACAGGCATGGCTACACCTTC. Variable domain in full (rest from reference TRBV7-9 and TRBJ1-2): DTGVSQNPRHKITKRGQNVTFRCDPISEHNRLYWYRQTLGQGPEFLTYFQNEAQLEKSRLLSDRFSAERPKGSFSTLEIQRTEQGDSAMYLCASSPRDRHGYTFGSGTRLTVV.

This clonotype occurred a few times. In DNA, the CDR3 is TGTGCCAGCAGTACCCTTGGCGTCAATGAGCAGTTCTTC. Its protein product is CASSTLGVNEQFF. The V and J genes are TRBV2 and TRBJ2-1, with D unresolved. V lost 5 bases, J lost 6 bases, and 11 bases lay in between. The CDR3 is made up of 13 amino acids. The germline V gene has CDR1 SNHLY and CDR2 FYNNEI.

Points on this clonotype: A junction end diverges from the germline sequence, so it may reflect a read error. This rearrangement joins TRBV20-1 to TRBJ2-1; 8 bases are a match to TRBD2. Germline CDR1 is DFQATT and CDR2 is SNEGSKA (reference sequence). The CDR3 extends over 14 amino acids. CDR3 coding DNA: TGCAGTGTTAGAAGACTAGCGAGTTACAATGAGCAGTTCTTC. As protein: CSVRRLASYNEQFF.

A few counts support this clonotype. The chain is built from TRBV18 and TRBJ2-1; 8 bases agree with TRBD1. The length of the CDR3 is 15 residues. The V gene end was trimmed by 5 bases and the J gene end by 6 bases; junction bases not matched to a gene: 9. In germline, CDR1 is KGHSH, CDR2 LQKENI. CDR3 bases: TGTGCCAGCTCAGCAGGGGGCGCCGGCTCCAATGAGCAGTTCTTC. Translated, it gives CASSAGGAGSNEQFF. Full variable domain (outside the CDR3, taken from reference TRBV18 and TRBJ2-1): NAGVMQNPRHLVRRRGQEARLRCSPMKGHSHVYWYRQLPEEGLKFMVYLQKENIIDESGMPKERFSAEFPKEGPSILRIQQVVRGDSAAYFCASSAGGAGSNEQFFGPGTRLTVL.

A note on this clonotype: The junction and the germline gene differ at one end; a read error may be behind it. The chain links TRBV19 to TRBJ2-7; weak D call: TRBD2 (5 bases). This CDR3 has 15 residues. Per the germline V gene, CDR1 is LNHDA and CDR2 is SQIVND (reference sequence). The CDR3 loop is CASSRTGSSSHEQYF. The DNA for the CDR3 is TGTGCCAGTAGCCGAACCGGTTCTAGCTCCCACGAGCAGTACTTC.

The CDR3 reads CSAPGGGTSGPTDTQYF. In DNA form, the CDR3 reads TGCAGTGCCCCCGGGGGGGGGACTAGCGGGCCCACAGATACGCAGTATTTT. The V and J genes are TRBV20-1 and TRBJ2-3; TRBD2 agrees at 12 bases. CDR1 DFQATT and CDR2 SNEGSKA come from the germline V gene (reference sequence). This CDR3 spans 17 amino acids. V shed 6 bases, J shed 2 bases, and the junction held 12 bases outside the gene matches.

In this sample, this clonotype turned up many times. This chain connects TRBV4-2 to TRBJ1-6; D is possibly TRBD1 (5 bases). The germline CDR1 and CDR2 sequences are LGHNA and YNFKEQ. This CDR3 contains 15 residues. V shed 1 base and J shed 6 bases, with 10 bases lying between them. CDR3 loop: CASSQAGDGNSPLHF. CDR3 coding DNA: TGTGCCAGCAGCCAAGCCGGGGACGGTAATTCACCCCTCCACTTT.